This TCR beta chain was retrieved from a study of T-cell memory formation after mild COVID-19. Whole-study context: TCR clusters were mostly confined to one donor each.

Points from the study as a whole: Some responding clones appeared in pre-infection memory, suggesting cross-reactive memory joined. Clones contracting across day 15 to 85 had a balanced CD4/CD8 profile; later expanding clones leaned CD4+. Mainly CM and EM harbored the contracting CD4+ clones; mainly EMRA harbored the CD8+ ones.

One entry per CDR3 protein, called by TCRdb with MiXCR from the 5' RACE reads. Of around 510,000 distinct CDR3 sequences in the sample, about 20% were seen once. About this clonotype itself: Antigen specificity is unknown.

This CDR3 is 14 amino acids long. CDR1 and CDR2 from the germline V gene are LNHDA and SQIVND (reference sequence). The V end lost 3 bases, the J end lost 5 bases, and 13 bases lay between the germline ends. This chain joins TRBV19 and TRBJ1-1; D not certain. Input material: PBMCs or a T cell subset sorted from them (not recorded which). This receptor was obtained from an adult woman who had mild COVID-19 (a few samples of this study predate the infection). Cell type and time point are not known. The CDR3 loop reads CASSIGPAGTEAFF. The CDR3 region has the DNA TGTGCCAGTAGTATCGGGCCGGCTGGTACTGAAGCTTTCTTT.